The source of this T cell receptor beta chain is a study of technical replicates of blood from a few donors. Assay used: immunoSEQ multiplex PCR; TCRdb lists only in-frame clones, some missing. The sample consists of tens of thousands of clones, approximately 95% of them appearing once. CDR3 length equals 13 residues. The germline CDR1 and CDR2 sequences are MNHEY and SVGAGI. The ends were cut back, 0 bases at V and 4 bases at J, with 7 bases in the middle. The chain couples TRBV6-5 to TRBJ2-7; the D is unclear. What was sequenced was T cells isolated from PBMCs. This clonotype was obtained from a human donor in good health. The CDR3 region has the DNA TGTGCCAGCAGTTACTCGAGAGATTACGAGCAGTACTTC. It translates to CASSYSRDYEQYF.